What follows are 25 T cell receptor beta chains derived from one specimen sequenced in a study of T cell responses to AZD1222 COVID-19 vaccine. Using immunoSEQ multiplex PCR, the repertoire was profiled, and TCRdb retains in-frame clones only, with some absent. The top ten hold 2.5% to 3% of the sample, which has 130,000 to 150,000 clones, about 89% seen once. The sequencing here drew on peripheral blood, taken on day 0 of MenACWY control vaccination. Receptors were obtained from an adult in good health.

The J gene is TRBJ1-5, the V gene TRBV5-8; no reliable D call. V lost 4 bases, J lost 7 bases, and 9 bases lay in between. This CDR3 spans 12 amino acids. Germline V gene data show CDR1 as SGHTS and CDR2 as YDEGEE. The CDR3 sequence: CASSIPYQPQHF. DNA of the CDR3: TGTGCCAGCAGCATCCCTTACCAGCCCCAGCATTTT.

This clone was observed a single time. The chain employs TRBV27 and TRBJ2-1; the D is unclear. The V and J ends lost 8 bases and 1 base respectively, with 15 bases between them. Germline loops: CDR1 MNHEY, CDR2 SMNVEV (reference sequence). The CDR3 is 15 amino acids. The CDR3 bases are TGTGCCAGCTTGATGACGCTGGGGTCCTACAATGAGCAGTTCTTC. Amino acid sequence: CASLMTLGSYNEQFF.

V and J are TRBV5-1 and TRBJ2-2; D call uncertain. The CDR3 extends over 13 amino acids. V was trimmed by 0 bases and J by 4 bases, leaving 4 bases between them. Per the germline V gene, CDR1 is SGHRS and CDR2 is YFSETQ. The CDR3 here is CASSLAATGELFF. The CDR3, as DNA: TGCGCCAGCAGCTTGGCGGCCACCGGGGAGCTGTTTTTT.

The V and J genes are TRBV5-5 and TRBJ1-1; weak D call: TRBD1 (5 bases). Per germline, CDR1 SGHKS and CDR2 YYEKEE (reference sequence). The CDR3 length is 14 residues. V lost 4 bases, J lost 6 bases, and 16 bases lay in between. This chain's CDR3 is CASSGGSRVPEAFF. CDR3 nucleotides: TGTGCCAGCAGCGGGGGGTCGAGAGTCCCTGAAGCTTTCTTT.

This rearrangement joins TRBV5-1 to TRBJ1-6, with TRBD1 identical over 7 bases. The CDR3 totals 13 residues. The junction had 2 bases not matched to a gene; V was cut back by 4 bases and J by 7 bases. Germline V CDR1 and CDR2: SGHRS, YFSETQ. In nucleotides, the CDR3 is TGCGCCAGCAGCCGGGACAGAAATTCACCCCTCCACTTT. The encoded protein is CASSRDRNSPLHF. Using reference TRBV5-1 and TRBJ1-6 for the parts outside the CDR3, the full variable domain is KAGVTQTPRYLIKTRGQQVTLSCSPISGHRSVSWYQQTPGQGLQFLFEYFSETQRNKGNFPGRFSGRQFSNSRSEMNVSTLELGDSALYLCASSRDRNSPLHFGNGTRLTVT.

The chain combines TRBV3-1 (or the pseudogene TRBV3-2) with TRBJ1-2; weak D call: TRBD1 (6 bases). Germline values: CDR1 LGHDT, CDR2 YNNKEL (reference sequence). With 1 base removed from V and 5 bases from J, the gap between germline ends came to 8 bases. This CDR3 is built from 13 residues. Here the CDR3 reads CASSQAQGYGYTF. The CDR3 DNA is TGTGCCAGCAGCCAAGCACAGGGTTATGGCTACACCTTC.

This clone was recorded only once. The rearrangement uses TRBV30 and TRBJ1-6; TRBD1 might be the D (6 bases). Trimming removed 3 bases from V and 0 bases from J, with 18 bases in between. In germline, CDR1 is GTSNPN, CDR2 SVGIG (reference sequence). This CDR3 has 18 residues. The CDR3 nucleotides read TGTGCCTGGAGGGAGTCACAACAGGGAAGCTCCTATAATTCACCCCTCCACTTT. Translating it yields CAWRESQQGSSYNSPLHF.

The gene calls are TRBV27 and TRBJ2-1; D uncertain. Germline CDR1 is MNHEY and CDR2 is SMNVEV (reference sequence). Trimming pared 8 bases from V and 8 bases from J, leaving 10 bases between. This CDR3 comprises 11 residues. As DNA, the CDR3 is TGTGCCAGCTCGCGTGGGGATGAGCAGTTCTTC. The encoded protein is CASSRGDEQFF.

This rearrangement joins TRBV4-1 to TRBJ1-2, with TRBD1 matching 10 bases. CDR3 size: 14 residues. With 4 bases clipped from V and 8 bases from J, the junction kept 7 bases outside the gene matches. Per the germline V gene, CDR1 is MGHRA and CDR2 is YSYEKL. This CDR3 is CASSLPGQGMGYTF. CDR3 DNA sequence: TGCGCCAGCAGCCTACCGGGACAGGGGATGGGCTACACCTTC.

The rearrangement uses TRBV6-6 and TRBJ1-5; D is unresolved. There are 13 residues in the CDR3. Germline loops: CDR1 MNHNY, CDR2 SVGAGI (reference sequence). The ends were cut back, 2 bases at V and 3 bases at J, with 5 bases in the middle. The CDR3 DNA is TGTGCCAGCAGTTACGGGGACAATCAGCCCCAGCATTTT. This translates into CASSYGDNQPQHF.

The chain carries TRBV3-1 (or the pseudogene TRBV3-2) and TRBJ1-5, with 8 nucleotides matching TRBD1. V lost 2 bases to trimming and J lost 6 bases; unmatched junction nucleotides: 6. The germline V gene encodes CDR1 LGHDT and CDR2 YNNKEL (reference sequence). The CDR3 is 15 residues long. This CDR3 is CASSQSDRGGQPQHF. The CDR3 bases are TGTGCCAGCAGCCAATCCGACAGGGGAGGTCAGCCCCAGCATTTT.

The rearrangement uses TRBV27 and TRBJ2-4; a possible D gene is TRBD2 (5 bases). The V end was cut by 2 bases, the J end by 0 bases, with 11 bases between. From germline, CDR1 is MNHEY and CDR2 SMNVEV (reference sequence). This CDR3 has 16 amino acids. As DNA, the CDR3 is TGTGCCAGCAGTTTAGGGAGCCTTCGAGCCAAAAACATTCAGTACTTC. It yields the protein CASSLGSLRAKNIQYF.

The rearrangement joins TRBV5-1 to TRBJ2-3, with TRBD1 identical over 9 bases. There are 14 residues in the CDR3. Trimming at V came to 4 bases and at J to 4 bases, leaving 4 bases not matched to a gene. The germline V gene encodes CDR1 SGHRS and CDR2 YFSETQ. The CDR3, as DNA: TGCGCCAGCAGCCCGGGACAGGGTCCAGATACGCAGTATTTT. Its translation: CASSPGQGPDTQYF.

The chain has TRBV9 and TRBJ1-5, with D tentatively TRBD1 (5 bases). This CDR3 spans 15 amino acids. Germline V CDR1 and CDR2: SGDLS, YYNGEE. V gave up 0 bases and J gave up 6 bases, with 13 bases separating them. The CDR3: CASSVDGGQGQPQHF. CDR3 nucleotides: TGTGCCAGCAGCGTAGATGGGGGTCAGGGTCAGCCCCAGCATTTT.

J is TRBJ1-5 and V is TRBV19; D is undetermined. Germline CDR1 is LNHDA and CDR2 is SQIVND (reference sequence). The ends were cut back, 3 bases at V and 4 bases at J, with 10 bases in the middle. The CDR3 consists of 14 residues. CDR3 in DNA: TGTGCCAGTAGTATCAAACTGCTTAATCAGCCCCAGCATTTT. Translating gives CASSIKLLNQPQHF.

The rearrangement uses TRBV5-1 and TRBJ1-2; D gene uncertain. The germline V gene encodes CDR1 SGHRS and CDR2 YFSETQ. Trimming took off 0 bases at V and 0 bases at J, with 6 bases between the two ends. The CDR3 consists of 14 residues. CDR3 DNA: TGCGCCAGCAGCTTGGGAGGAACTAACTATGGCTACACCTTC. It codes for CASSLGGTNYGYTF. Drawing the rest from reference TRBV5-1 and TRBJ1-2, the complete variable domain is KAGVTQTPRYLIKTRGQQVTLSCSPISGHRSVSWYQQTPGQGLQFLFEYFSETQRNKGNFPGRFSGRQFSNSRSEMNVSTLELGDSALYLCASSLGGTNYGYTFGSGTRLTVV.

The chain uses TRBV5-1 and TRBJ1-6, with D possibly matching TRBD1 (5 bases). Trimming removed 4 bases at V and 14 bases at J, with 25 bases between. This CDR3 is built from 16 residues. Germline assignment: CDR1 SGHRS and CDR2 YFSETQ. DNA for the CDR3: TGCGCCAGCAGCCCGGGACGGGAAGGTTTGATTCGAGCCCTCCACTTT. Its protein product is CASSPGREGLIRALHF.

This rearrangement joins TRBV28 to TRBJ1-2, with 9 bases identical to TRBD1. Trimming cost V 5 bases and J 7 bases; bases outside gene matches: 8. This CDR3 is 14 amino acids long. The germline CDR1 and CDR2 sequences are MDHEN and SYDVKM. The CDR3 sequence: CASSATGGGSGYTF. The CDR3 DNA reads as TGTGCCAGCAGTGCGACAGGGGGAGGGAGTGGCTACACCTTC.

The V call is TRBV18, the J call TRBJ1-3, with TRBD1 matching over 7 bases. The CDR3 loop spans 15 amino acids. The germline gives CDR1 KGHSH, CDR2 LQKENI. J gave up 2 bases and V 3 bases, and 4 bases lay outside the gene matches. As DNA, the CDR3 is TGTGCCAGCTCACCCATGACAGGGACTGGAAACACCATATATTTT. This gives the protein CASSPMTGTGNTIYF.

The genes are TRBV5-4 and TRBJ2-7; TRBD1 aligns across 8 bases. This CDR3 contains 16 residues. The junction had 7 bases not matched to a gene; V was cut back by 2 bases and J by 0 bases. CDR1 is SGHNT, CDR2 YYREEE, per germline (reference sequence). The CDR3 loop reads CASSLRQGRPSYEQYF. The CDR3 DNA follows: TGTGCCAGCAGCTTAAGACAGGGGCGCCCCTCCTACGAGCAGTACTTC.

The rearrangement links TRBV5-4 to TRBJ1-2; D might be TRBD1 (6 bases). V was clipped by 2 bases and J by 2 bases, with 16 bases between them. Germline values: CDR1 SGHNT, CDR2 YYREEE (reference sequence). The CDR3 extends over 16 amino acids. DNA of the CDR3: TGTGCCAGCAGCTTACAGGGTTTAAGGACCAACTATGGCTACACCTTC. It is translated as CASSLQGLRTNYGYTF.

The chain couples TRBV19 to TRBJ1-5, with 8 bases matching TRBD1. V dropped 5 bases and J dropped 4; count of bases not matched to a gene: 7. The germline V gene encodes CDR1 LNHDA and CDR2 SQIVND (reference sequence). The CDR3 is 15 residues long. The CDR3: CASSGYDRGNQPQHF. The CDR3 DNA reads TGTGCCAGTAGTGGCTACGACAGGGGAAATCAGCCCCAGCATTTT.

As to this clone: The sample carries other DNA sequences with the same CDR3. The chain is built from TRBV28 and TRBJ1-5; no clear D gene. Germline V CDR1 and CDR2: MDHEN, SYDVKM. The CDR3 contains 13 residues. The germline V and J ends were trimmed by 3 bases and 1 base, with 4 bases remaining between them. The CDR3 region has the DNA TGTGCCAGCAGTTTCCGCAGCAATCAGCCCCAGCATTTT. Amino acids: CASSFRSNQPQHF. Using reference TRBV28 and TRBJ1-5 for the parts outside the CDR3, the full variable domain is DVKVTQSSRYLVKRTGEKVFLECVQDMDHENMFWYRQDPGLGLRLIYFSYDVKMKEKGDIPEGYSVSREKKERFSLILESASTNQTSMYLCASSFRSNQPQHFGDGTRLSIL.

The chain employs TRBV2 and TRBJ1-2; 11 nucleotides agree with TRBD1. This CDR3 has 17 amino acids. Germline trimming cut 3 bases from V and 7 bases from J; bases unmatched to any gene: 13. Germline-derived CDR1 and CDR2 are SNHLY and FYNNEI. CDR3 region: CASSDLPGQGGMAGYTF. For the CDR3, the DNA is TGTGCCAGCAGTGACCTGCCGGGACAGGGGGGAATGGCTGGCTACACCTTC.

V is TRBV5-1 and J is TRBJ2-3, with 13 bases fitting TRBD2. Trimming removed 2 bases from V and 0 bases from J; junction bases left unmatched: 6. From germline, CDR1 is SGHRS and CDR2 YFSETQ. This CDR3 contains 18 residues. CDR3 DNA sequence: TGCGCCAGCAGCTTCGGACTAGCGGGGGTATCTAGCACAGATACGCAGTATTTT. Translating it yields CASSFGLAGVSSTDTQYF. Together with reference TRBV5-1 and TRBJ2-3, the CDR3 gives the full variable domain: KAGVTQTPRYLIKTRGQQVTLSCSPISGHRSVSWYQQTPGQGLQFLFEYFSETQRNKGNFPGRFSGRQFSNSRSEMNVSTLELGDSALYLCASSFGLAGVSSTDTQYFGPGTRLTVL.